The TCR beta chain under discussion was sequenced for a study of T cell responses to AZD1222 COVID-19 vaccine. Study observations and caveats: The study identified only five or six AZD1222 recipients as seropositive at baseline. The peak T cell response came first, and repertoires were sampled only after it.

Details on this clone: Antigen unknown.

Clones were sequenced by immunoSEQ multiplex PCR, and TCRdb holds only the in-frame ones, with some missing. The repertoire holds 150,000 to 200,000 clones, with 90% to 95% as singletons. The starting material was peripheral blood, obtained on day 0 of AZD1222 vaccination. The sequence was collected from an adult in good health.

For the CDR3, the DNA is TGTGCCACCTCTCGGCAGATCTCCTACAATGAGCAGTTCTTC. Encoded protein: CATSRQISYNEQFF. V is TRBV7-8 and J is TRBJ2-1; D not certain. Germline CDR1 and CDR2: SGHVS and FQNEAQ. The CDR3 spans 14 residues. The ends were cut back, 10 bases at V and 0 bases at J, with 13 bases in the middle.